This T cell receptor beta chain emerged from a study of post-analysis software for immune sequencing data. General observations from the study: A handful of TRBV segments occurring more often in patients than controls included TRBV5-6, TRBV5-1 and TRBV20-1.

Between the trimmed V and J ends, which lost 1 base and 1 base, there was a span of 7 bases. This CDR3 comprises 14 residues. Germline CDR1 and CDR2: SGHTA and FQGNSA. Researchers reported that TCR beta cDNA libraries carried unique molecular identifiers. One entry per CDR3 protein results from TCRdb running MiXCR on the PCR reads. Found here are roughly 800,000 distinct CDR3 sequences, roughly 30% of them singletons; the top ten hold 0.5% to 0.6%. Concerning this clonotype itself: Its specificity is not known.

The sample was blood. V is TRBV7-2 and J is TRBJ2-5; D gene unclear. The sequence was obtained from a girl aged 10 to 17 with multiple sclerosis. The CDR3 is CASSLGPTQETQYF. The CDR3 coding sequence is TGTGCCAGCAGCTTAGGCCCCACCCAAGAGACCCAGTACTTC.